The 30 T cell receptor beta chains listed next were all sequenced from one sample in a study of blood T cell repertoires in COVID-19. Sequencing was performed with immunoSEQ multiplex PCR; in TCRdb, only in-frame clones are kept and a portion is missing. The sample shows about 56,000 clones, 72% of them seen only once. Specimen: peripheral blood. The receptor source for this set is a woman aged 65 to 85 with COVID-19, enrolled during active disease.

This chain links TRBV2 with TRBJ2-2; D remains ambiguous. The germline gives CDR1 SNHLY, CDR2 FYNNEI. The CDR3 consists of 15 residues. V lost 3 bases to trimming and J lost 0 bases, with 8 bases between them. The CDR3 nucleotides are TGTGCCAGCAGTGAGAGGCGCTCGAACACCGGGGAGCTGTTTTTT. Translated: CASSERRSNTGELFF.

This clone came up a few times. The chain links TRBV14 to TRBJ2-3; D is possibly TRBD1 (6 bases). Germline V gene data show CDR1 as SGHDN and CDR2 as FVKESK. Trimming took off 6 bases at V and 5 bases at J, with 15 bases between the two ends. The CDR3 runs 14 residues. The CDR3: CASSKGQGKDTQYF. Written as DNA, the CDR3 is TGTGCCAGCAGTAAGGGGCAGGGGAAAGATACGCAGTATTTT.

The table lists this clone with a count of one. The chain recombines TRBV19 with TRBJ1-5; possible D gene TRBD1, 5 bases. This CDR3 is 20 amino acids long. V lost 1 base to trimming and J lost 1 base, with 23 bases between them. CDR1 is LNHDA and CDR2 is SQIVND in the germline V gene (reference sequence). CDR3 DNA: TGTGCCAGTAGTATAGCGTTCTTTAGGGTCGGGGGGTCCAGCAATCAGCCCCAGCATTTT. This translates into CASSIAFFRVGGSSNQPQHF.

This chain joins TRBV6-2 or TRBV6-3 and TRBJ1-2; D is possibly TRBD1 (5 bases). V was trimmed by 2 bases and J by 6 bases, leaving 13 bases between them. Per germline, CDR1 MNHEY and CDR2 SVGEGT. The CDR3 covers 14 residues. CDR3 sequence reads: CASSYVQKGDGYTF. In DNA, the CDR3 is TGTGCCAGCAGTTACGTCCAGAAAGGGGATGGCTACACCTTC.

This clone came up once. The chain combines TRBV11-2 with TRBJ2-5; 10 bases align to TRBD1. The CDR3 loop spans 15 amino acids. The germline gives CDR1 SGHAT, CDR2 FQNNGV. V dropped 5 bases and J dropped 5; count of bases not matched to a gene: 8. The CDR3 here is CASSPEGQGMETQYF. In DNA, the CDR3 is TGTGCCAGCAGCCCGGAGGGACAGGGGATGGAGACCCAGTACTTC.

This chain uses TRBV5-1 with TRBJ2-1; 7 bases fit TRBD2. The CDR3 runs to 16 residues. Germline values: CDR1 SGHRS, CDR2 YFSETQ. The trim removed 0 bases at V and 5 bases at J, leaving 8 bases unmatched. For the CDR3, the DNA is TGCGCCAGCAGCTTGGCCTGGGGAGGGTTAGACAATGAGCAGTTCTTC. This gives the protein CASSLAWGGLDNEQFF.

This chain connects TRBV7-8 to TRBJ2-2; 8 bases are a match to TRBD2. The CDR3 is 13 amino acids. Germline V lookup: CDR1 SGHVS, CDR2 FQNEAQ. The CDR3 DNA reads TGTGCTTCCAGGGGACTAGGGCCCGGGGAGCTGTTTTTT. It yields the protein CASRGLGPGELFF.

The chain links TRBV5-8 to TRBJ2-7, with 10 bases that match TRBD2. V lost 3 bases, J lost 1 base, and 4 bases stayed unmatched. The CDR3 is 15 residues long. Germline lookup yields CDR1 SGHTS and CDR2 YDEGEE. The DNA of the CDR3 is TGTGCCAGCAGCTATAGCGGGGGGCGTTCCTACGAGCAGTACTTC. It encodes CASSYSGGRSYEQYF.

This rearrangement joins TRBV5-1 to TRBJ2-3; TRBD2 matches at 11 bases. This CDR3 has 14 amino acids. Germline V gives CDR1 SGHRS, CDR2 YFSETQ. V was clipped by 6 bases and J by 1 base; unmatched bases: 1. Here the CDR3 reads CASKGLAGTDTQYF. CDR3 coding DNA: TGCGCCAGCAAGGGACTAGCGGGCACAGATACGCAGTATTTT.

With respect to this clone: The junction departs from germline at one end; a sequencing error may be responsible. The chain uses TRBV5-1 and TRBJ1-6; 12 nucleotides align to TRBD1. The CDR3 extends over 17 amino acids. The V gene's germline CDR1 is SGHRS and CDR2 YFSETQ. For the CDR3, the DNA is TGCGCCAGCAGCAGGTGGGACAGGGGGCTAGAGAATTCACCCCTCTACTTT. Its translation is CASSRWDRGLENSPLYF.

J is TRBJ2-3 and V is TRBV9, with 14 bases identical to TRBD2. The CDR3 consists of 19 residues. The V gene end was trimmed by 0 bases and the J gene end by 4 bases; junction bases not matched to a gene: 10. Germline V CDR1 and CDR2: SGDLS, YYNGEE. The CDR3 sequence is CASSVGVRGLAGESDTQYF. DNA of the CDR3: TGTGCCAGCAGCGTAGGGGTTAGGGGACTAGCGGGAGAATCAGATACGCAGTATTTT.

V is TRBV9 and J is TRBJ2-7; TRBD2 aligns across 10 bases. The CDR3 runs to 16 residues. In germline, CDR1 is SGDLS, CDR2 YYNGEE. J gave up 3 bases and V 3 bases, and 9 bases lay outside the gene matches. CDR3 sequence: CASSEKEAGGLYEQYF. In DNA, the CDR3 is TGTGCCAGCAGCGAAAAGGAAGCGGGGGGGCTCTACGAGCAGTACTTC. Combining the CDR3 with reference TRBV9 and TRBJ2-7 gives the whole variable domain DSGVTQTPKHLITATGQRVTLRCSPRSGDLSVYWYQQSLDQGLQFLIQYYNGEERAKGNILERFSAQQFPDLHSELNLSSLELGDSALYFCASSEKEAGGLYEQYFGPGTRLTVT.

This rearrangement joins TRBV6-6 to TRBJ2-5, with 9 positions matching TRBD1. This CDR3 is built from 16 residues. Germline V CDR1 and CDR2: MNHNY, SVGAGI (reference sequence). The V and J ends lost 8 bases and 4 bases, in that order; junction bases with no gene match: 14. CDR3 DNA: TGTGCCAGCTCCGCCGGGGGACAGGGAGGGGGAGAGACCCAGTACTTC. Its translation is CASSAGGQGGGETQYF.

CDR3 sequence reads: CASSLAGDGIQYF. The CDR3 nucleotides are TGTGCCAGCAGCCTCGCGGGAGACGGCATTCAGTACTTC. The chain links TRBV5-4 to TRBJ2-4; 7 nucleotides match TRBD2. With V trimmed by 4 bases and J by 9 bases, 7 bases remained unmatched. The CDR3 spans 13 residues. The germline gives CDR1 SGHNT, CDR2 YYREEE (reference sequence). The full variable domain, with the rest looked up from reference TRBV5-4 and TRBJ2-4, is ETGVTQSPTHLIKTRGQQVTLRCSSQSGHNTVSWYQQALGQGPQFIFQYYREEENGRGNFPPRFSGLQFPNYSSELNVNALELDDSALYLCASSLAGDGIQYFGAGTRLSVL.

This chain connects TRBV29-1 to TRBJ1-1; 7 bases align to TRBD1. Germline lookup yields CDR1 SQVTM and CDR2 ANQGSEA. The CDR3 runs to 12 residues. The V gene end was trimmed by 2 bases and the J gene end by 11 bases; junction bases not matched to a gene: 8. The CDR3 DNA is TGCAGCGTTGAATGGCAGGGGGTAGGTGCTTTCTTT. It specifies CSVEWQGVGAFF.

In its sample, this clone was seen a few times. The J gene is TRBJ1-2, the V gene TRBV19; possibly TRBD1 for D (5 bases). CDR1 and CDR2 from the germline V gene are LNHDA and SQIVND (reference sequence). V was cut by 7 bases and J by 8 bases, with 14 bases left in between. The CDR3 has 12 amino acids. CDR3 residues: CASTPGTRGYTF. The CDR3 DNA reads TGTGCCAGTACCCCAGGGACTCGGGGCTACACCTTC.

V gene TRBV29-1 combines with J gene TRBJ1-6; TRBD1 matches at 7 bases. Germline assignment: CDR1 SQVTM and CDR2 ANQGSEA. Losses at the gene ends were 6 bases for V and 10 bases for J; bases not matched to a gene: 6. This CDR3 is 12 amino acids long. CDR3 sequence reads: CSVRDSGSPLHF. Here the CDR3 DNA reads TGCAGCGTGAGGGACAGTGGGTCACCCCTCCACTTT.

The chain uses TRBV7-9 and TRBJ2-1; D perhaps matches TRBD2 (5 bases). In germline, CDR1 is SEHNR, CDR2 FQNEAQ (reference sequence). This CDR3 region has 13 residues. Trimming took off 4 bases at V and 12 bases at J, with 16 bases between the two ends. The chain's CDR3 is CASSSGRAYGQFF. The DNA of the CDR3 is TGTGCCAGCAGCTCCGGGCGGGCATACGGGCAGTTCTTC.

This clone was detected only a few times. The chain recombines TRBV7-2 with TRBJ2-5; D is possibly TRBD2 (6 bases). The CDR3 length is 16 residues. Trimming stripped 4 bases from V and 2 bases from J, with 17 bases between. Germline CDR1 is SGHTA and CDR2 is FQGNSA. In nucleotides, the CDR3 is TGTGCCAGCAGCTCCGTCCCCCCGGGACTTCAAGAGACCCAGTACTTC. Translating gives CASSSVPPGLQETQYF.

The chain recombines TRBV4-1 with TRBJ2-3; the match to TRBD2 covers 10 bases. The germline V gene has CDR1 MGHRA and CDR2 YSYEKL. J lost 5 bases, V lost 1 base, and 12 bases had no gene match. The length of the CDR3 is 18 residues. CDR3 region: CASSQGRASGRMKDTQYF. The CDR3 DNA sequence: TGCGCCAGCAGCCAAGGACGGGCTAGCGGGAGAATGAAAGATACGCAGTATTTT.

The chain is built from TRBV24-1 and TRBJ1-5, with 9 bases aligning to TRBD1. CDR3 length equals 16 residues. V gave up 4 bases and J gave up 5 bases; unmatched junction bases: 8. Germline loops: CDR1 KGHDR, CDR2 SFDVKD. The CDR3 sequence: CATSDRRTGDDQPQHF. For the CDR3, the DNA is TGTGCCACCAGTGACCGCCGGACAGGGGACGATCAGCCCCAGCATTTT.

This clone turned up a few times. This chain uses TRBV2 with TRBJ2-5; maybe TRBD2 (5 bases). Germline-derived CDR1 and CDR2 are SNHLY and FYNNEI. The CDR3 has 15 amino acids. The germline V and J ends were trimmed by 3 bases and 2 bases, with 13 bases remaining between them. The CDR3 loop is CASSDSGLPQETQYF. CDR3 nucleotides: TGTGCCAGCAGTGATTCCGGACTCCCTCAAGAGACCCAGTACTTC.

The genes are TRBV28 and TRBJ2-7; D possibly corresponds to TRBD1 (5 bases). CDR1 is MDHEN, CDR2 SYDVKM, per germline. This CDR3 spans 11 amino acids. V was pared by 5 bases and J by 4 bases, with 6 bases between. The CDR3 sequence is CASSPGYEQYF. Written as DNA, the CDR3 is TGTGCCAGCAGTCCAGGGTACGAGCAGTACTTC.

The chain couples TRBV5-6 to TRBJ1-6, with D possibly being TRBD1 (5 bases). The CDR3 length is 13 residues. V was trimmed by 3 bases and J by 5 bases, leaving 6 bases between them. CDR1 is SGHDT, CDR2 YYEEEE, per germline. The DNA for the CDR3 is TGTGCCAGCAGCTCGGGGGATAATTCACCCCTCCACTTT. Translated: CASSSGDNSPLHF.

This rearrangement joins TRBV7-2 to TRBJ2-5; D is possibly TRBD1 (6 bases). Germline assignment: CDR1 SGHTA and CDR2 FQGNSA. This CDR3 comprises 15 residues. Trimming pared 3 bases from V and 4 bases from J, leaving 15 bases between. The CDR3 DNA sequence: TGTGCCAGCAGCTTTGGGAACAGGGTGGGAGAGACCCAGTACTTC. This gives the protein CASSFGNRVGETQYF.

This clone is categorized as large (0.1 to 1%). This chain links TRBV6-2 or TRBV6-3 with TRBJ2-3; D might be TRBD2 (5 bases). V lost 2 bases and J lost 4, with 19 bases in between. This CDR3 has 17 residues. Germline V gene data show CDR1 as MNHEY and CDR2 as SVGEGT. The CDR3 spells CASSYNAGAGAADTQYF. CDR3 in DNA: TGTGCCAGCAGTTACAATGCGGGCGCGGGCGCCGCAGATACGCAGTATTTT.

CDR3 bases: TGTGCCAGCAGCTACGACAGGGTTTTCTTT. Its translation is CASSYDRVFF. V gene TRBV13 combines with J gene TRBJ1-1; TRBD1 matches 7 bases. Losses at the gene ends were 4 bases for V and 13 bases for J; bases not matched to a gene: 3. CDR1 is PRHDT, CDR2 FYEKMQ, per germline (reference sequence). The CDR3 extends over 10 amino acids.

This chain links TRBV7-9 with TRBJ2-6; D may be TRBD2 (5 bases). This CDR3 is 19 amino acids long. V shed 5 bases and J shed 0 bases, with 20 bases lying between them. CDR1 SEHNR and CDR2 FQNEAQ come from the germline V gene (reference sequence). Here the CDR3 DNA reads TGTGCCAGCAGCCAGGACGGACTTCTCCAGAACTCTGGGGCCAACGTCCTGACTTTC. Its translation: CASSQDGLLQNSGANVLTF. Full variable domain (outside the CDR3, taken from reference TRBV7-9 and TRBJ2-6): DTGVSQNPRHKITKRGQNVTFRCDPISEHNRLYWYRQTLGQGPEFLTYFQNEAQLEKSRLLSDRFSAERPKGSFSTLEIQRTEQGDSAMYLCASSQDGLLQNSGANVLTFGAGSRLTVL.

V usage is TRBV14 and J usage is TRBJ1-2, with no clear D. Germline CDR1 is SGHDN and CDR2 is FVKESK. V lost 0 bases and J 7 bases, leaving 9 bases between the germline ends. The length of the CDR3 is 13 residues. CDR3 sequence reads: CASSQDDRGGYTF. CDR3 bases: TGTGCCAGCAGCCAAGATGATCGGGGTGGCTACACCTTC.

V usage is TRBV12-3 or TRBV12-4 and J usage is TRBJ2-7; the D is unclear. Trimming removed 2 bases at V and 6 bases at J, with 11 bases between. CDR3 length equals 13 residues. The CDR3 loop is CASSLQAGFEQYF. CDR3 in DNA: TGTGCCAGCAGTTTACAGGCAGGTTTCGAGCAGTACTTC.